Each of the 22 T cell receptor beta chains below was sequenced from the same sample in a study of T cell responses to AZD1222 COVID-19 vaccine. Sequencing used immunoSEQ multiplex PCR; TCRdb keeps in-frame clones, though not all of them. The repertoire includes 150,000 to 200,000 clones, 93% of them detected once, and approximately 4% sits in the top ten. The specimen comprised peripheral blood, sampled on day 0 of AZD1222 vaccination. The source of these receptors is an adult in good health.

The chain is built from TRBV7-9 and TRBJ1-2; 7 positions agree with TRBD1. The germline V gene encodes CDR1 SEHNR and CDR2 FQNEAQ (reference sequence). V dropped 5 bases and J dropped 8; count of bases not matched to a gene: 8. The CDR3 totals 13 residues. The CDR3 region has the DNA TGTGCCAGCAGCGTTTACAGGGGCCGGGGCTACACCTTC. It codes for CASSVYRGRGYTF.

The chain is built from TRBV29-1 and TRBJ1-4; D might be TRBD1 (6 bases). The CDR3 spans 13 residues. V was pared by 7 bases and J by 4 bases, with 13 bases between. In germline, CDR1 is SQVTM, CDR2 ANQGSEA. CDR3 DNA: TGCAGCGCGAGGGGGAGGTTTAATGAAAAACTGTTTTTT. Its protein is CSARGRFNEKLFF.

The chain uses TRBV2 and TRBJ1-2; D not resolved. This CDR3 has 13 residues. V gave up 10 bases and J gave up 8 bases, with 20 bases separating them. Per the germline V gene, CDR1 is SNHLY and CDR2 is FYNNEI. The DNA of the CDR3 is TGTGCCAACTTAAAAACTGAAGAGTGGGGCTACACCTTC. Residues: CANLKTEEWGYTF.

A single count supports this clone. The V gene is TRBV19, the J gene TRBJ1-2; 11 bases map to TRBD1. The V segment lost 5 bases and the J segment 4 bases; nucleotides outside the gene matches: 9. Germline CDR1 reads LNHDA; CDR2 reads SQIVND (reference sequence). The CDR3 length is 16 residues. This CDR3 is CASSPTGTGGPYGYTF. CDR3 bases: TGTGCCAGTAGTCCAACCGGGACAGGGGGACCCTATGGCTACACCTTC.

CDR3 protein: CASRPNRGTDTQYF. DNA for the CDR3: TGCGCCAGCAGACCAAATCGGGGCACAGATACGCAGTATTTT. J is TRBJ2-3 and V is TRBV5-1; D is unclear. With 5 bases removed from V and 1 base from J, the gap between germline ends came to 11 bases. The CDR3 is made up of 14 amino acids. The germline gives CDR1 SGHRS, CDR2 YFSETQ. The full variable domain, with the rest looked up from reference TRBV5-1 and TRBJ2-3, is KAGVTQTPRYLIKTRGQQVTLSCSPISGHRSVSWYQQTPGQGLQFLFEYFSETQRNKGNFPGRFSGRQFSNSRSEMNVSTLELGDSALYLCASRPNRGTDTQYFGPGTRLTVL.

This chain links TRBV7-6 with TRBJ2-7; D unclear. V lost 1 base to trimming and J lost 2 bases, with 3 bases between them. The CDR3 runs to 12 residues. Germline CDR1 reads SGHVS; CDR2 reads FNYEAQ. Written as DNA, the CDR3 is TGTGCCAGCAGCTTAGATACCTACGAGCAGTACTTC. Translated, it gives CASSLDTYEQYF. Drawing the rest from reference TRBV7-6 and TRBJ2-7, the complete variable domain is GAGVSQSPRYKVTKRGQDVALRCDPISGHVSLYWYRQALGQGPEFLTYFNYEAQQDKSGLPNDRFSAERPEGSISTLTIQRTEQRDSAMYRCASSLDTYEQYFGPGTRLTVT.

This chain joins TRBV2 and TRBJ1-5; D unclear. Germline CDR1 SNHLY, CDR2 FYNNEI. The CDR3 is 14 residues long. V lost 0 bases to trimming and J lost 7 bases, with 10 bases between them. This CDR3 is CASSEALQEQPQHF. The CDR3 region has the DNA TGTGCCAGCAGTGAAGCGCTTCAGGAGCAGCCCCAGCATTTT.

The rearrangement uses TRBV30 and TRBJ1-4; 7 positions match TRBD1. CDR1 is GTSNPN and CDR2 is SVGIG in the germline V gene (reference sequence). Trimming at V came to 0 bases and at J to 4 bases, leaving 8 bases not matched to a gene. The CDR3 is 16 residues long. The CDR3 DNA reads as TGTGCCTGGAGTGTAAAGCCGGGACAGAGTAATGAAAAACTGTTTTTT. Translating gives CAWSVKPGQSNEKLFF.

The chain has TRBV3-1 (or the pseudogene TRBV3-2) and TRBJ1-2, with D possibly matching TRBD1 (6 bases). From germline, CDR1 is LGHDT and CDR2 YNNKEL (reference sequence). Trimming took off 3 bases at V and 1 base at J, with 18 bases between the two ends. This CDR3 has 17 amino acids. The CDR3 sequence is CASSQGVGTRVNYGYTF. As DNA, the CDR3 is TGTGCCAGCAGCCAGGGGGTCGGGACACGAGTTAACTATGGCTACACCTTC.

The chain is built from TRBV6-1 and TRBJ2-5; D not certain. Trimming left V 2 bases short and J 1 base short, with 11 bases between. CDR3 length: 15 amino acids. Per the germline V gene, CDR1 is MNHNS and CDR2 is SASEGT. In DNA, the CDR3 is TGTGCCAGCAGTGAACGAGAGAGATTCCAAGAGACCCAGTACTTC. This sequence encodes CASSERERFQETQYF.

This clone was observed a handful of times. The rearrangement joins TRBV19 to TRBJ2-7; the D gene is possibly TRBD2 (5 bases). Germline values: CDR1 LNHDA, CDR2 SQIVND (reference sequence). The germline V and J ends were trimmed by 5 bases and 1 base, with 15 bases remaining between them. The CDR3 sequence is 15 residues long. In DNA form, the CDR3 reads TGTGCCAGTAGTTTCGGGTCCGCGGGTTCCTACGAGCAGTACTTC. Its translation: CASSFGSAGSYEQYF.

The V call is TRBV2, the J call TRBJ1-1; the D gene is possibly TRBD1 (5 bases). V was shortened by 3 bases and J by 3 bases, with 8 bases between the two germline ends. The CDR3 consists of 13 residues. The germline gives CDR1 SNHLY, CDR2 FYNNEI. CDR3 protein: CASSDIQDTEAFF. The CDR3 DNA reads TGTGCCAGCAGTGATATACAGGACACTGAAGCTTTCTTT. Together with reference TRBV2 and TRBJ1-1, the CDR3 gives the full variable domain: EPEVTQTPSHQVTQMGQEVILRCVPISNHLYFYWYRQILGQKVEFLVSFYNNEISEKSEIFDDQFSVERPDGSNFTLKIRSTKLEDSAMYFCASSDIQDTEAFFGQGTRLTVV.

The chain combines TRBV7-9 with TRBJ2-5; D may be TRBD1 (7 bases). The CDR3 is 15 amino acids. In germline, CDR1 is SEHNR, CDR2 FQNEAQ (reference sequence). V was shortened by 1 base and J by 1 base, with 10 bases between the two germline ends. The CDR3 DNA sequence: TGTGCCAGCAGCTTAGGACAGGGAGGCCAAGAGACCCAGTACTTC. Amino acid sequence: CASSLGQGGQETQYF.

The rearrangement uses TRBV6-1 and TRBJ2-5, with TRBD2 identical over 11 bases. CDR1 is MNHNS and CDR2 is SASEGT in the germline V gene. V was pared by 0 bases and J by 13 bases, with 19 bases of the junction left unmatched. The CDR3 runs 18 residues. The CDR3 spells CASSEAVPRVLAGGPGYF. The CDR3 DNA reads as TGTGCCAGCAGTGAAGCCGTGCCGCGAGTCCTAGCGGGGGGCCCAGGGTACTTC.

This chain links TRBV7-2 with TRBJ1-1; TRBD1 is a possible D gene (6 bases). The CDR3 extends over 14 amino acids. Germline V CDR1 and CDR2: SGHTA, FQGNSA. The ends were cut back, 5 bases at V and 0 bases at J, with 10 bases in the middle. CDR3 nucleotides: TGTGCCAGCAGCATACGGACAGTGAACACTGAAGCTTTCTTT. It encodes CASSIRTVNTEAFF.

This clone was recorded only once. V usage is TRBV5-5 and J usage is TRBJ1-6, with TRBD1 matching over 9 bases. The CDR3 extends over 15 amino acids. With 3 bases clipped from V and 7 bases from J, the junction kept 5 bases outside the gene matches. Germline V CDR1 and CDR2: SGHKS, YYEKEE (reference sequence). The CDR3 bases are TGTGCCAGCAGCTCGGGACAGGGTCTGAATTCACCCCTCCACTTT. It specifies CASSSGQGLNSPLHF.

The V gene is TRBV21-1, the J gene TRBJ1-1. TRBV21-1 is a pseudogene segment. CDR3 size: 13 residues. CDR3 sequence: CASSKAQYLTAFF. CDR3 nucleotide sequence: TGTGCCAGCAGCAAAGCGCAGTACCTGACGGCTTTCTTT.

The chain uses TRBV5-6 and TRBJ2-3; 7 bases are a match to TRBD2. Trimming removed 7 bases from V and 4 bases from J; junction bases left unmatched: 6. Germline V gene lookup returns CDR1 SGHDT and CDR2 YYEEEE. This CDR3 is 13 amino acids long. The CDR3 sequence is CASGLDIADTQYF. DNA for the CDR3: TGTGCCAGCGGACTAGACATCGCAGATACGCAGTATTTT.

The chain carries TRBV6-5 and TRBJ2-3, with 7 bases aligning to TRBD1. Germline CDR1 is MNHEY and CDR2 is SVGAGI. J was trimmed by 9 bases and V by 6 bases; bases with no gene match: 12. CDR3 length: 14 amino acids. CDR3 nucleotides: TGTGCCAGCAGATATACAGGGGTCGCCTCGACGCAGTATTTT. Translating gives CASRYTGVASTQYF.

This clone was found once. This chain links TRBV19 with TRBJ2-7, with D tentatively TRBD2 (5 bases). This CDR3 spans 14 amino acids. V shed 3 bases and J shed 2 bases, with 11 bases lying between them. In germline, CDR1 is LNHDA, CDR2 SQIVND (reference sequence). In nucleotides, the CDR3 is TGTGCCAGTAGTATCTCGGGATTTGCCTACGAGCAGTACTTC. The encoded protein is CASSISGFAYEQYF.

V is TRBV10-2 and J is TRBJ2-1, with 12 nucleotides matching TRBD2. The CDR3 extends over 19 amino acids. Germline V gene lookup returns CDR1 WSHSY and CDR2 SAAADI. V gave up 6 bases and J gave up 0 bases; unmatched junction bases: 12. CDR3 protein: CASRALGGTSGFSYNEQFF. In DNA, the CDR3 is TGCGCCAGCAGAGCCCTCGGGGGGACTAGCGGGTTCTCCTACAATGAGCAGTTCTTC.

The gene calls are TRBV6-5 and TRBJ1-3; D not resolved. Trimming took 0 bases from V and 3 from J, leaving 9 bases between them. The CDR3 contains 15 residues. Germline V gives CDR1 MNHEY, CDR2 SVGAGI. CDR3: CASSYSSDLGNTIYF. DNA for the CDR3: TGTGCCAGCAGTTACTCTTCCGACCTTGGAAACACCATATATTTT.